These 30 T cell receptor beta chains share one sample of origin, sequenced in a study of chemoradiotherapy in HPV16-positive cancers. Sequencing used immunoSEQ multiplex PCR; TCRdb keeps in-frame clones, though not all of them. This sample yields about 5,300 clones, of which more than 65% are seen a single time; about 10% belongs to the top ten. The sample was tumor tissue, taken from a patient who underwent chemoradiotherapy. All receptors derive from a human donor with HPV-associated anogenital cancer.

This clone is a singleton in its sample. The chain combines TRBV6-4 with TRBJ1-3; D call uncertain. CDR3 size: 19 residues. The germline V and J ends were trimmed by 6 bases and 0 bases, with 24 bases remaining between them. The V gene's germline CDR1 is MRHNA and CDR2 SNTAGT. CDR3 bases: TGTGCCAGCAGCGCCTATCCGGAGGGCAGGTTGAGCTCTGGAAACACCATATATTTT. This codes for CASSAYPEGRLSSGNTIYF.

The CDR3: CAWSLSDRVFGEQFF. DNA of the CDR3: TGTGCCTGGAGTTTAAGTGACAGGGTGTTCGGTGAGCAGTTCTTC. The genes are TRBV30 and TRBJ2-1, with TRBD1 matching 7 bases. The CDR3 spans 15 residues. In germline, CDR1 is GTSNPN, CDR2 SVGIG (reference sequence). Trimming removed 2 bases from V and 9 bases from J; junction bases left unmatched: 13.

The chain joins TRBV11-3 to TRBJ2-5; 10 bases line up with TRBD2. The V segment lost 5 bases and the J segment 11 bases; nucleotides outside the gene matches: 5. Germline V gene sequence: CDR1 SGHNT, CDR2 YENEEA. The CDR3 consists of 12 residues. CDR3 bases: TGTGCCAGCAGCACCCGGACTAGCGGACAGTACTTC. This codes for CASSTRTSGQYF.

This chain links TRBV27 with TRBJ2-3, with D possibly being TRBD2 (5 bases). CDR1 is MNHEY and CDR2 is SMNVEV in the germline V gene (reference sequence). Trimming stripped 3 bases from V and 4 bases from J, with 14 bases between. The CDR3 loop spans 15 amino acids. In DNA, the CDR3 is TGTGCCAGCAGTTTGTGGGGAGCAATCCCAGATACGCAGTATTTT. It is translated as CASSLWGAIPDTQYF.

With regard to this clone: The germline gene is not matched at one end of the junction; a read error may be the cause. The genes are TRBV10-1 and TRBJ2-1; D is unclear. Germline values: CDR1 WNHNN, CDR2 SYGVQD (reference sequence). The CDR3 is 15 amino acids. CDR3 loop: CASSESCSSHNEQFF. In DNA, the CDR3 is TGCGCCAGCAGTGAGTCGTGTAGCTCCCACAATGAGCAGTTCTTC.

The J gene is TRBJ2-7, the V gene TRBV4-3, with 8 bases fitting TRBD1. The CDR3 spans 14 residues. Germline V gene sequence: CDR1 LGHNA, CDR2 YSLEER. V dropped 1 base and J dropped 4; count of bases not matched to a gene: 3. The CDR3 loop reads CASSQGTGRYEQYF. In DNA, the CDR3 is TGCGCCAGCAGCCAAGGGACAGGGAGATACGAGCAGTACTTC.

The chain uses TRBV27 and TRBJ2-3; TRBD1 is a possible D gene (5 bases). The CDR3 contains 15 residues. Trimming took 6 bases from V and 0 from J, leaving 13 bases between them. Germline assignment: CDR1 MNHEY and CDR2 SMNVEV (reference sequence). The CDR3 bases are TGTGCCAGCAGGCTCCAGGGATCTAGCACAGATACGCAGTATTTT. Its protein product is CASRLQGSSTDTQYF.

The J gene is TRBJ2-7, the V gene TRBV18; D gene unclear. The CDR3 length is 14 residues. Trimming took 7 bases from V and 3 from J, leaving 16 bases between them. CDR1 is KGHSH and CDR2 is LQKENI in the germline V gene. The CDR3 loop is CASLGSNTNYEQYF. CDR3 bases: TGTGCCAGCTTGGGCAGCAATACAAACTACGAGCAGTACTTC.

The chain carries TRBV27 and TRBJ1-1; D unclear. Trimming shortened V by 4 bases and J by 4 bases, and 16 bases separated the two germline ends. There are 15 residues in the CDR3. Germline values: CDR1 MNHEY, CDR2 SMNVEV (reference sequence). The CDR3, as DNA: TGTGCCAGCAGTTCTTGGGAGGGAATAGGCACTGAAGCTTTCTTT. Residues: CASSSWEGIGTEAFF.

The chain recombines TRBV4-3 with TRBJ1-5, with D hard to call. The CDR3 is 14 amino acids. The V gene lost 1 base and the J gene lost 7 bases, with 11 bases spanning the gap. From germline, CDR1 is LGHNA and CDR2 YSLEER. The DNA of the CDR3 is TGCGCCAGCAGCCAAGGGGCGGGTTGGCAGCCCCAGCATTTT. Encoded protein: CASSQGAGWQPQHF.

The chain carries TRBV4-1 and TRBJ2-1; 8 bases agree with TRBD2. This CDR3 spans 18 amino acids. J was trimmed by 8 bases and V by 2 bases; bases with no gene match: 17. Germline assignment: CDR1 MGHRA and CDR2 YSYEKL. The CDR3 loop is CASSQQDMGGLGIHEQFF. The CDR3 DNA sequence: TGCGCCAGCAGCCAACAAGATATGGGGGGACTAGGAATCCATGAGCAGTTCTTC.

This chain links TRBV7-7 with TRBJ1-3; D is unresolved. Germline values: CDR1 SSHAT, CDR2 FNYEAQ (reference sequence). V lost 5 bases and J lost 2, with 1 base in between. The CDR3 is 11 residues long. The CDR3 sequence is CASSPGNTIYF. In DNA form, the CDR3 reads TGTGCCAGCAGCCCTGGAAACACCATATATTTT.

This chain connects TRBV2 to TRBJ1-6; D might be TRBD1 (6 bases). CDR1 and CDR2 from the germline V gene are SNHLY and FYNNEI. There are 12 residues in the CDR3. Trimming removed 8 bases at V and 5 bases at J, with 7 bases between. This chain's CDR3 is CASGQNNSPLHF. CDR3 coding DNA: TGTGCCAGCGGACAGAATAATTCACCCCTCCACTTT.

By share, this clone counts as large (0.1 to 1%). V usage is TRBV27 and J usage is TRBJ2-7; 7 positions match TRBD2. The germline CDR1 and CDR2 sequences are MNHEY and SMNVEV (reference sequence). Trimming removed 7 bases from V and 3 bases from J; junction bases left unmatched: 9. The CDR3 is 14 residues long. CDR3 loop: CASTPAAGVYEQYF. In DNA form, the CDR3 reads TGTGCCAGCACCCCAGCGGCGGGAGTCTACGAGCAGTACTTC.

This rearrangement joins TRBV30 to TRBJ2-7; 7 nucleotides agree with TRBD1. The CDR3 is 16 residues long. V was pared by 5 bases and J by 0 bases, with 13 bases of the junction left unmatched. Germline CDR1 reads GTSNPN; CDR2 reads SVGIG (reference sequence). The CDR3 nucleotides are TGTGCCTGGCGAAGACCGGGACAGTTGAGCTCCTACGAGCAGTACTTC. Residues: CAWRRPGQLSSYEQYF.

V usage is TRBV5-4 and J usage is TRBJ2-1; 10 bases are a match to TRBD2. V trimming: 2 bases; J trimming: 5 bases; junction bases outside the gene matches: 7. The germline CDR1 and CDR2 sequences are SGHNT and YYREEE (reference sequence). CDR3 length: 16 amino acids. This chain's CDR3 is CASSFWLAGVDNEQFF. DNA of the CDR3: TGTGCCAGCAGCTTTTGGCTAGCGGGAGTCGACAATGAGCAGTTCTTC.

In its sample, this clone was seen once. The chain uses TRBV7-6 and TRBJ2-5; D gene ambiguous. The germline V gene encodes CDR1 SGHVS and CDR2 FNYEAQ. V lost 2 bases and J lost 7, with 17 bases in between. The CDR3 contains 15 residues. The CDR3 loop is CASSLLRTGLLTQYF. The CDR3 DNA reads TGTGCCAGCAGCTTACTGCGGACCGGATTGTTGACCCAGTACTTC.

This sequence joins TRBV5-8 and TRBJ2-3; D is perhaps TRBD2 (5 bases). Germline V gene sequence: CDR1 SGHTS, CDR2 YDEGEE. This CDR3 spans 16 amino acids. The V and J ends lost 4 bases and 0 bases respectively, with 15 bases between them. CDR3 bases: TGTGCCAGCAGCCTCGAGGGTAGCACGAGCACAGATACGCAGTATTTT. It yields the protein CASSLEGSTSTDTQYF.

J is TRBJ2-1 and V is TRBV10-3; TRBD1 matches 10 bases. CDR3 length equals 14 residues. Per the germline V gene, CDR1 is ENHRY and CDR2 is SYGVKD. V shed 5 bases and J 5 bases; nucleotides not matched to a gene: 3. In nucleotides, the CDR3 is TGTGCCATCAGTCCGGGACAGGGGAACAATGAGCAGTTCTTC. Translation: CAISPGQGNNEQFF.

The rearrangement uses TRBV5-1 and TRBJ1-1; 7 bases map to TRBD1. The ends lost 5 bases at V and 0 bases at J; junction bases unmatched: 4. This CDR3 is 14 amino acids long. Germline V gene data show CDR1 as SGHRS and CDR2 as YFSETQ. For the CDR3, the DNA is TGCGCCAGCAGTGAGGGGGCCATGAACACTGAAGCTTTCTTT. It encodes CASSEGAMNTEAFF.

In its sample, this clone was seen a few times. The V and J genes are TRBV2 and TRBJ1-1; no reliable D call. V was cut by 3 bases and J by 1 base, with 6 bases left in between. Germline values: CDR1 SNHLY, CDR2 FYNNEI. The CDR3 length is 13 residues. The CDR3 bases are TGTGCCAGCAGTGAGACTCCGAACACTGAAGCTTTCTTT. As protein: CASSETPNTEAFF. Complete variable domain (other parts from reference TRBV2 and TRBJ1-1): EPEVTQTPSHQVTQMGQEVILRCVPISNHLYFYWYRQILGQKVEFLVSFYNNEISEKSEIFDDQFSVERPDGSNFTLKIRSTKLEDSAMYFCASSETPNTEAFFGQGTRLTVV.

In this sample, this clone turned up once. This chain links TRBV28 with TRBJ2-2; 8 bases line up with TRBD2. Per germline, CDR1 MDHEN and CDR2 SYDVKM. This CDR3 has 16 amino acids. J lost 4 bases, V lost 6 bases, and 10 bases had no gene match. The CDR3 coding sequence is TGTGCCAGCAGACAAAGCGGGAGCGGTGTCACCGGGGAGCTGTTTTTT. Its translation is CASRQSGSGVTGELFF.

The chain employs TRBV7-3 and TRBJ1-1; D call uncertain. The CDR3 sequence is 14 residues long. The germline gives CDR1 SGHTA, CDR2 FQGTGA. Deletions cut 2 bases from V and 4 bases from J, with 11 bases between. The CDR3 sequence: CASSLQRGSTEAFF. The CDR3 DNA follows: TGTGCCAGCAGCTTACAACGGGGTAGCACTGAAGCTTTCTTT.

In its sample, this clone was seen once. The chain joins TRBV5-8 to TRBJ2-3; D possibly corresponds to TRBD2 (6 bases). V lost 0 bases, J lost 3 bases, and 17 bases lay in between. The CDR3 extends over 17 amino acids. Germline values: CDR1 SGHTS, CDR2 YDEGEE. The CDR3 coding sequence is TGTGCCAGCAGCTTGGGCGAAGGGGCGCGGGGTACAGATACGCAGTATTTT. This codes for CASSLGEGARGTDTQYF.

The J gene is TRBJ2-7, the V gene TRBV5-6; 11 nucleotides match TRBD2. The trim removed 2 bases at V and 3 bases at J, leaving 1 base unmatched. This CDR3 is 14 amino acids long. Germline V lookup: CDR1 SGHDT, CDR2 YYEEEE. For the CDR3, the DNA is TGTGCCAGCAGCTTCACTAGCGGGAGCTACGAGCAGTACTTC. Protein product: CASSFTSGSYEQYF.

V is TRBV7-9 and J is TRBJ1-1; TRBD1 aligns across 7 bases. The CDR3 runs 15 residues. With V trimmed by 5 bases and J by 6 bases, 12 bases remained unmatched. The V gene's germline CDR1 is SEHNR and CDR2 FQNEAQ (reference sequence). CDR3 in DNA: TGTGCCAGCAGCGGAAGGGACAGCGCAAGGGCTGAAGCTTTCTTT. It encodes CASSGRDSARAEAFF.

This clone came up a few times. The chain employs TRBV19 and TRBJ1-2; D gene unclear. The germline V gene encodes CDR1 LNHDA and CDR2 SQIVND (reference sequence). Trimming left V 6 bases short and J 7 bases short, with 12 bases between. CDR3 length: 12 residues. The CDR3 nucleotides are TGTGCCAGTAGCATCGGCGGGAGTGGCTACACCTTC. Its protein product is CASSIGGSGYTF.

Judged by abundance, this clone is medium-sized (0.01 to 0.1%). This chain joins TRBV9 and TRBJ2-7; D ambiguous. CDR1 is SGDLS and CDR2 is YYNGEE in the germline V gene. V shed 3 bases and J shed 4 bases, with 20 bases lying between them. This CDR3 is 16 amino acids long. The CDR3 sequence: CASSASKASDPYEQYF. As DNA, the CDR3 is TGTGCCAGCAGCGCCTCTAAAGCATCCGACCCTTACGAGCAGTACTTC.

The chain has TRBV5-1 and TRBJ2-7; D uncertain. Looked up from germline, CDR1 is SGHRS and CDR2 is YFSETQ. V was cut by 2 bases and J by 5 bases, with 8 bases left in between. The CDR3 is 12 residues long. CDR3 region: CASSFGPDEQYF. Written as DNA, the CDR3 is TGCGCCAGCAGCTTCGGTCCGGACGAGCAGTACTTC.

The gene calls are TRBV28 and TRBJ1-4, with D unresolved. Germline V gene lookup returns CDR1 MDHEN and CDR2 SYDVKM. The CDR3 sequence is 16 residues long. Trimming cost V 3 bases and J 0 bases, with 11 bases left between them. CDR3 protein: CASSFFNLATNEKLFF. Written as DNA, the CDR3 is TGTGCCAGCAGTTTCTTCAACCTCGCAACTAATGAAAAACTGTTTTTT.